This T cell receptor (beta chain) stems from a study of T cells in Graves' hyperthyroidism and ophthalmopathy (dated by TCRdb to about 2019). Looking at the study overall: Peripheral blood was sampled at the time of initial diagnosis, prior to any treatment. The paper describes TCR Vbeta CDR3 sequencing of 120 to 150 peripheral blood samples, made up of approximately 40 ophthalmopathy patients, 70 to 75 hyperthyroidism patients and 17 progressor patients. In about 6 Graves' hyperthyroidism patients, the study also compared T-cell repertoires from thyroid tissue with T-cell repertoires from blood. Once sampling was done, hyperthyroidism patients were given methimazole at a starting dose of 30 mg daily, whereas ophthalmopathy patients were given high-dose intravenous methylprednisolone. Prospective prediction of ophthalmopathy was tested in an independent validation cohort consisting of 18 to 20 hyperthyroidism patients and some 16 patients who later progressed to ophthalmopathy. The 75 to 100 discovery patients were divided at random into training and test sets in a 7:3 ratio. A discovery cohort of approximately 97 patients, about 40 with Graves' ophthalmopathy and 55 to 60 with stable Graves' hyperthyroidism, was used to find distinguishing TCR V-J signatures.

Between the V and J ends, shortened by 1 base and 3 bases respectively, the junction contains 5 bases. CDR1 MNHNS and CDR2 SASEGT were looked up in the germline V gene. CDR3 length: 13 amino acids, cysteine to phenylalanine. Solely the CDR3 DNA is kept, with 39 bases framed from the first base. Ophthalmopathy patients had moderately to severely active disease, with a Clinical Activity Score of 3 or more, a NOSPECS grade of 4 or more, and a disease duration of less than 3 months. Exclusion was applied to patients with uncontrolled infections, other autoimmune diseases, pregnancy or lactation. Diagnoses were based on clinical symptoms, serum thyroxine and TRAb, thyroid ultrasound and orbital computed tomography. Ficoll-Paque density gradient centrifugation was used to isolate PBMCs from around 10 ml of fresh peripheral blood. Total RNA was extracted with Trizol reagent, and quality was checked on an Agilent 2100 Bioanalyzer.

Here is what the overall study found, with its caveats: In validation, the model predicted progression to ophthalmopathy a median of roughly 6.2 months before onset, with about 70% sensitivity and about 72% specificity. No statistical method was used to set the sample size in advance, and investigators knew the group allocation. In cross-validation, a model built on a 13 V-J signature told ophthalmopathy apart from stable hyperthyroidism with under 90% sensitivity and about 81% specificity, and in testing the same model reached 80%/75%. Most expanded thyroid clonotypes (frequency above 0.001) were also found in blood, which suggests that blood repertoires may mirror thyroid immune responses.

TCR beta CDR3 regions were amplified from RNA transcripts. The first round of RT-PCR for the TCR CDR3 was performed with the HTBI primer set and the Qiagen OneStep RT-PCR kit. The libraries were constructed in a second round of multiplex PCR and then size-selected and purified. Sequencing of the libraries was done on an Illumina HiSeq2000 using paired-end 100 bp reads. In the original analysis: SOAPnuke was used to process the raw data, throwing out any read that contained adapters or uncalled bases, had a mean Phred below 15, or lacked an exact constant-primer or identifier match. COPE v1.2.5 was used to merge high-quality paired reads, and clonotypes were defined as unique nucleotide sequences. MiTCR v1.1 was used to align clonotypes to the IMGT TRBV, TRBD and TRBJ reference segments. The analysis included only V-J combinations with a frequency above 0.0001, which together covered around 99% of the repertoires. The TCS score was defined as the ratio of F50 (clonal expansion) to E x V (chaos), calculated using BLOSUM62-based TCRdist between CDR3 peptides within each V-J. Welch's t-statistics and random forest reduced just over 500 V-J features to 13, which were used in a naive Bayes classifier (R e1071). Using fastp trimming at Q25 and MiXCR clonotype assembly, TCRdb reanalyzed the public sequencing data and kept in-frame beta chains. Here each entry gathers all rows of one CDR3 protein and keeps the most common genes and DNA. The V and J calls and clone size are TCRdb's, not the authors'. The sample table holds around 400,000 distinct CDR3 sequences, of which approximately 16% were seen once. In total, the top ten clones hold roughly 20% of the sample.

This clonotype was counted at least ten times. What this receptor recognizes is not known. The input lacks base qualities; no much larger clone sits a single base away. Sequencing was done on a sample of blood. The sequence is built from TRBV6-1 and TRBJ2-3, with an unclear D gene assignment. This clonotype originated in a woman aged 60-75 years with Graves' ophthalmopathy. The CDR3 has the sequence CASSEVGTDTQYF. The DNA reads as follows: TGTGCCAGCAGTGAAGTCGGGACAGATACGCAGTATTTT.